The rows below give T cell receptor beta chains drawn from one sample of a study of vaccination effects on CD4 cells after COVID-19. Generated by immunoSEQ multiplex PCR, the TCRdb table keeps only in-frame clones and is missing some. The table records 66,000 or so clones, around 70% of them present only once. The antigens of these receptors remain unknown. The sample was CD4+ T cells from PBMCs cultured without peptide, taken after COVID-19 vaccination. Receptor source: a human donor who received a COVID-19 vaccine. The CDR3 runs from the conserved cysteine through the conserved F or W. D genes are given only for firm matches. The size of a clone is reported for some rows only, either as once, few or many, or as a class for expanded clones.

>.|few|TRBJ2-1|TRBV10-3
CAISERVAIYNEQFF
TGTGCCATCAGTGAGAGAGTAGCTATTTACAATGAGCAGTTCTTC
>.|.|TRBJ1-6|TRBV7-2
CASSLGAAVTLYNSPLHF
TGTGCCAGCAGCTTAGGGGCAGCCGTAACCCTTTATAATTCACCCCTCCACTTT
>.|.|TRBJ1-5|TRBV18
CASSPPGGLSNQPQHF
TGTGCCAGCTCACCACCCGGGGGCCTTAGCAATCAGCCCCAGCATTTT
>TRBD2|.|TRBJ2-3|TRBV6-2/TRBV6-3
CASSYALLAGTDTQYF
TGTGCCAGCAGTTACGCTTTACTAGCGGGCACAGATACGCAGTATTTT
>.|few|TRBJ1-3|TRBV18
CASSPRGTSGNTIYF
TGTGCCAGCTCACCGAGAGGGACCTCGGGAAACACCATATATTTT
>.|.|TRBJ1-1|TRBV5-6
CASSFPNTEAFF
TGTGCCAGCAGCTTCCCGAACACTGAAGCTTTCTTT
>TRBD1|.|TRBJ2-5|TRBV19
CASSIDGTGTETQYF
TGTGCCAGTAGTATAGATGGGACAGGGACCGAGACCCAGTACTTC
>.|.|TRBJ1-6|TRBV19
CASRDFDSPLHF
TGTGCCAGCCGGGACTTCGATTCACCCCTCCACTTT
>.|.|TRBJ2-6|TRBV7-2
CASSRLYSGANVLTF
TGTGCCAGCAGCCGTTTATACTCTGGGGCCAACGTCCTGACTTTC
>.|.|TRBJ1-6|TRBV19
CASRQLTSSNSPLHF
TGTGCCAGTCGCCAATTGACGAGCAGTAATTCACCCCTCCACTTT
>TRBD2|.|TRBJ2-2|TRBV10-2
CASSSGGGTGELFF
TGCGCCAGCAGCTCTGGGGGGGGTACCGGGGAGCTGTTTTTT
>.|.|TRBJ1-1|TRBV10-3
CAISESGSTEAFF
TGTGCCATCAGTGAGTCAGGGAGCACTGAAGCTTTCTTT
>.|.|TRBJ2-3|TRBV10-3
CAISGREDTQYF
TGTGCCATCAGTGGGCGGGAAGATACGCAGTATTTT
>.|few|TRBJ1-5|TRBV6-2/TRBV6-3
CASSWLEQPQHF
TGTGCCAGCAGTTGGTTGGAACAGCCCCAGCATTTT
>TRBD1|once|TRBJ1-1|TRBV5-4
CASSTPRTGGFDTEAFF
TGTGCCAGCAGCACCCCGAGGACAGGGGGCTTTGATACTGAAGCTTTCTTT
>.|.|TRBJ1-2|TRBV4-1
CASSQAGTGGYTF
TGCGCCAGCAGCCAAGCGGGGACCGGTGGCTACACCTTC
>.|.|TRBJ2-6|TRBV5-6
CASSPGWSGANVLTF
TGTGCCAGCAGCCCTGGTTGGTCTGGGGCCAACGTCCTGACTTTC
>TRBD1|.|TRBJ1-3|TRBV7-8
CASSSRGTVGNTIYF
TGTGCCAGCAGCTCCAGAGGGACAGTTGGAAACACCATATATTTT
>.|.|TRBJ2-5|TRBV5-1
CASRVDQETQYF
TGCGCCAGCAGGGTGGACCAAGAGACCCAGTACTTC
>.|.|TRBJ1-5|TRBV24-1
CATSEGGGGDQPQHF
TGTGCCACCAGTGAGGGAGGCGGCGGTGATCAGCCCCAGCATTTT
>.|.|TRBJ1-1|TRBV29-1
CSAVGTANTEAFF
TGCAGCGCCGTCGGGACGGCGAACACTGAAGCTTTCTTT
>TRBD1|.|TRBJ2-2|TRBV4-3
CASSPRQGRWTGELFF
TGCGCCAGCAGCCCGAGACAGGGCAGATGGACCGGGGAGCTGTTTTTT
>.|.|TRBJ1-1|TRBV19
CASSPSRQNTEAFF
TGTGCCAGTAGTCCGTCCAGACAGAACACTGAAGCTTTCTTT
>TRBD1|.|TRBJ1-5|TRBV12-5
CANGLVPLTGNNQPQHF
TGTGCTAATGGTTTGGTCCCGCTGACAGGGAACAATCAGCCCCAGCATTTT
>.|.|TRBJ2-5|TRBV3-1/TRBV3-2
CASSHRDGETQYF
TGTGCCAGCAGCCATCGGGACGGAGAGACCCAGTACTTC
>.|.|TRBJ2-5|TRBV12-3/TRBV12-4
CASSFQSAGTQYF
TGTGCCAGCAGTTTCCAGAGCGCAGGGACCCAGTACTTC
>.|.|TRBJ2-2|TRBV2
CASSALNTGELFF
TGTGCCAGCAGTGCGTTAAACACCGGGGAGCTGTTTTTT
>.|.|TRBJ1-5|TRBV4-1
CASSQEGSHSNQPQHF
TGCGCCAGCAGCCAAGAGGGCAGCCATAGCAATCAGCCCCAGCATTTT
>.|.|TRBJ1-2|TRBV5-5
CASSLVSGTANYGYTF
TGTGCCAGCAGCTTGGTGTCAGGCACTGCTAACTATGGCTACACCTTC
>.|few|TRBJ1-1|TRBV30
CAWSPVGGRRHTEAFF
TGTGCCTGGAGTCCCGTGGGGGGAAGAAGACACACTGAAGCTTTCTTT
>.|.|TRBJ2-1|TRBV5-4
CASSLGGGHYNEQFF
TGTGCCAGCAGCTTGGGGGGAGGTCACTACAATGAGCAGTTCTTC
>.|.|TRBJ1-1|TRBV6-5
CASSYSWTVNTEAFF
TGTGCCAGCAGTTACTCGTGGACGGTGAACACTGAAGCTTTCTTT
>TRBD2|.|TRBJ2-3|TRBV4-1
CASSQNRGGITDTQYF
TGCGCCAGCAGCCAAAACCGCGGGGGGATCACAGATACGCAGTATTTT
>.|.|TRBJ2-1|TRBV4-3
CASSQEQISTNEQFF
TGCGCCAGCAGCCAAGAACAGATCTCTACTAATGAGCAGTTCTTC
>.|.|TRBJ1-1|TRBV30
CAWSVQGAEAFF
TGTGCCTGGAGTGTACAAGGTGCTGAAGCTTTCTTT
>.|.|TRBJ2-3|TRBV11-2
CASSLGWAGLTDTQYF
TGTGCCAGCAGCTTAGGATGGGCAGGGCTCACAGATACGCAGTATTTT
>.|.|TRBJ2-5|TRBV28
CASSFRGPPETQYF
TGTGCCAGCAGTTTCCGGGGGCCCCCAGAGACCCAGTACTTC
>TRBD1|.|TRBJ1-1|TRBV29-1
CSVGAGQLNTEAFF
TGCAGCGTTGGGGCGGGACAGCTGAACACTGAAGCTTTCTTT
>TRBD1|.|TRBJ1-5|TRBV18
CASSPGQGNQPQHF
TGTGCCAGCTCACCTGGACAGGGAAATCAGCCCCAGCATTTT
>.|.|TRBJ2-3|TRBV4-2
CASSRGESTDTQYF
TGTGCCAGCAGCCGGGGGGAGAGTACAGATACGCAGTATTTT
>TRBD1|.|TRBJ1-3|TRBV5-1
CASSLNGQGSENTIYF
TGCGCCAGCAGCTTGAACGGACAGGGAAGTGAGAACACCATATATTTT
>TRBD2|.|TRBJ2-5|TRBV6-5
CASSYPTSGGQETQYF
TGTGCCAGCAGTTACCCCACTAGCGGGGGACAAGAGACCCAGTACTTC